This entry lists 18 T cell receptor beta chains sequenced from one sample in a study of cytomegalovirus exposure and HLA in healthy donors. 60 Vbeta and 13 Jbeta primers were used in PCR. Assay: immunoSEQ multiplex PCR; the TCRdb copy retains only in-frame clones and omits some. This table holds around 220,000 clones, 83% found once. Input material: PBMCs. Receptor source: a girl aged 5-17 years in good health and CMV-seronegative.

This clone occurred a few times. The chain has TRBV19 and TRBJ2-7, with 10 bases fitting TRBD1. This CDR3 region has 15 residues. Unmatched junction bases numbered 5, after V lost 5 bases and J lost 1 base. Germline CDR1 is LNHDA and CDR2 is SQIVND (reference sequence). The CDR3 nucleotides are TGTGCCAGTAGTCTGACAGGGGGCCCTTCCTACGAGCAGTACTTC. This encodes CASSLTGGPSYEQYF.

J is TRBJ1-2 and V is TRBV2; D possibly corresponds to TRBD1 (5 bases). Trimming pared 6 bases from V and 6 bases from J, leaving 17 bases between. The CDR3 is made up of 14 amino acids. Germline CDR1 SNHLY, CDR2 FYNNEI. The CDR3 nucleotides read TGTGCCAGCAGCGCTTCAGGGTCGCTCCATGGCTACACCTTC. It specifies CASSASGSLHGYTF.

The rearrangement joins TRBV10-3 to TRBJ2-7; 9 nucleotides match TRBD1. With 0 bases clipped from V and 2 bases from J, the junction kept 5 bases outside the gene matches. There are 16 residues in the CDR3. The V gene's germline CDR1 is ENHRY and CDR2 SYGVKD. The CDR3, as DNA: TGTGCCATCAGTGAGTCAGGGACAGGGATTGCCTACGAGCAGTACTTC. Translated: CAISESGTGIAYEQYF.

The chain couples TRBV30 to TRBJ1-3, with D tentatively TRBD1 (6 bases). Germline lookup yields CDR1 GTSNPN and CDR2 SVGIG (reference sequence). This CDR3 comprises 17 residues. Trimming left V 2 bases short and J 5 bases short, with 22 bases between. CDR3 residues: CAWSIPTLGGLRNTIYF. In DNA, the CDR3 is TGTGCCTGGAGTATCCCTACGCTCGGGGGGCTTCGAAACACCATATATTTT.

The chain employs TRBV18 and TRBJ2-1; D unresolved. Trimming removed 2 bases at V and 9 bases at J, with 8 bases between. CDR3 length equals 12 residues. Germline CDR1 KGHSH, CDR2 LQKENI. The CDR3: CASSPVNTEQFF. The CDR3 DNA reads TGTGCCAGCTCACCAGTAAACACTGAGCAGTTCTTC.

The sample holds a few counts of this clone. V gene TRBV5-1 combines with J gene TRBJ1-1, with D possibly being TRBD1 (6 bases). V gave up 4 bases and J gave up 5 bases, with 12 bases separating them. Germline CDR1 SGHRS, CDR2 YFSETQ. The CDR3 spans 13 residues. CDR3 sequence (DNA): TGCGCCAGCAGCCCTAAACAGGGTACTGAAGCTTTCTTT. It translates to CASSPKQGTEAFF.

The V call is TRBV10-3, the J call TRBJ2-5, with 9 positions matching TRBD1. V dropped 7 bases and J dropped 5; count of bases not matched to a gene: 11. Germline CDR1 is ENHRY and CDR2 is SYGVKD. The CDR3 contains 15 residues. CDR3 DNA: TGTGCCATCAAAAGCGGACAGGGGATTCGGGAGACCCAGTACTTC. It yields the protein CAIKSGQGIRETQYF.

This chain uses TRBV18 with TRBJ2-7; 7 bases align to TRBD1. With 2 bases clipped from V and 3 bases from J, the junction kept 13 bases outside the gene matches. CDR3 length equals 17 residues. Germline CDR1 and CDR2: KGHSH and LQKENI. DNA for the CDR3: TGTGCCAGCTCACCATCGCCGTCAGGGGGACCAGACTACGAGCAGTACTTC. Residues: CASSPSPSGGPDYEQYF. The full variable domain, with the rest looked up from reference TRBV18 and TRBJ2-7, is NAGVMQNPRHLVRRRGQEARLRCSPMKGHSHVYWYRQLPEEGLKFMVYLQKENIIDESGMPKERFSAEFPKEGPSILRIQQVVRGDSAAYFCASSPSPSGGPDYEQYFGPGTRLTVT.

V and J are TRBV28 and TRBJ1-2, with TRBD1 matching 7 bases. This CDR3 has 15 residues. Germline CDR1 reads MDHEN; CDR2 reads SYDVKM. After removal of 3 bases from V and 4 bases from J, the junction contained 8 bases not matched to a gene. The CDR3, as DNA: TGTGCCAGCAGTTTTTCGGGACAGTTAACCTATGGCTACACCTTC. This sequence encodes CASSFSGQLTYGYTF.

The V and J genes are TRBV6-1 and TRBJ1-6; D is perhaps TRBD1 (5 bases). Trimming stripped 3 bases from V and 7 bases from J, with 16 bases between. The length of the CDR3 is 16 residues. Germline V CDR1 and CDR2: MNHNS, SASEGT. CDR3 coding DNA: TGTGCCAGCAGTGAGTTGAACGGGGGAAGAAATTCACCCCTCCACTTT. It encodes CASSELNGGRNSPLHF.

V usage is TRBV7-2 and J usage is TRBJ1-4; 10 nucleotides line up with TRBD1. CDR1 SGHTA and CDR2 FQGNSA come from the germline V gene. This CDR3 spans 15 amino acids. The V segment lost 0 bases and the J segment 6 bases; nucleotides outside the gene matches: 1. The CDR3 loop is CASSLAGTGDEKLFF. CDR3 sequence (DNA): TGTGCCAGCAGCTTAGCGGGGACAGGGGATGAAAAACTGTTTTTT.

This chain connects TRBV15 to TRBJ2-7; TRBD2 aligns across 10 bases. With V trimmed by 5 bases and J by 3 bases, 4 bases remained unmatched. Germline CDR1 LNHNV, CDR2 YYDKDF (reference sequence). The CDR3 covers 14 residues. CDR3 sequence: CATSPGLADYEQYF. The CDR3 bases are TGTGCCACCAGCCCTGGACTAGCGGACTACGAGCAGTACTTC. Full variable domain (missing parts from reference TRBV15 and TRBJ2-7): DAMVIQNPRYQVTQFGKPVTLSCSQTLNHNVMYWYQQKSSQAPKLLFHYYDKDFNNEADTPDNFQSRRPNTSFCFLDIRSPGLGDTAMYLCATSPGLADYEQYFGPGTRLTVT.

V usage is TRBV28 and J usage is TRBJ1-6; D unresolved. Trimming removed 5 bases from V and 9 bases from J, with 11 bases in between. This CDR3 has 13 amino acids. Germline V gene data show CDR1 as MDHEN and CDR2 as SYDVKM. The CDR3 loop is CASSVDGGSPLHF. The CDR3 DNA sequence: TGTGCCAGCAGTGTAGATGGTGGTTCACCCCTCCACTTT.

This chain joins TRBV6-6 and TRBJ1-2; D unclear. Germline assignment: CDR1 MNHNY and CDR2 SVGAGI (reference sequence). The CDR3 is made up of 15 amino acids. V shed 0 bases and J shed 4 bases, with 12 bases lying between them. The CDR3 DNA reads as TGTGCCAGCAGTTACTCGAAACCCAGCGGCTATGGCTACACCTTC. This gives the protein CASSYSKPSGYGYTF.

A word on this clone: The junction shows a germline mismatch at one end, possibly a read error. This chain joins TRBV5-1 and TRBJ2-2, with D perhaps TRBD2 (5 bases). This CDR3 is built from 15 residues. Germline CDR1 is SGHRS and CDR2 is YFSETQ. DNA of the CDR3: TGCGCCAGCAGTTTGGACTTGCCGAACACCGGGGAGCTGTTTTTT. This sequence encodes CASSLDLPNTGELFF.

The rearrangement uses TRBV5-6 and TRBJ2-3; D is undetermined. The germline gives CDR1 SGHDT, CDR2 YYEEEE. This CDR3 region has 14 residues. Trimming cost V 0 bases and J 2 bases, with 7 bases left between them. This chain's CDR3 is CASSLDSFTDTQYF. The CDR3 coding sequence is TGTGCCAGCAGCTTGGACTCATTCACAGATACGCAGTATTTT. The full variable domain, with the rest looked up from reference TRBV5-6 and TRBJ2-3, is DAGVTQSPTHLIKTRGQQVTLRCSPKSGHDTVSWYQQALGQGPQFIFQYYEEEERQRGNFPDRFSGHQFPNYSSELNVNALLLGDSALYLCASSLDSFTDTQYFGPGTRLTVL.

In DNA, the CDR3 is TGTGCCAGCAGGAAGACTAGCGACCTCAATGAGCAGTTCTTC. Translation gives CASRKTSDLNEQFF. The chain carries TRBV5-4 and TRBJ2-1; 8 bases fit TRBD2. The CDR3 loop spans 14 amino acids. Germline assignment: CDR1 SGHNT and CDR2 YYREEE (reference sequence). J gave up 6 bases and V 5 bases, and 7 bases lay outside the gene matches.

This chain links TRBV9 with TRBJ1-2; the match to TRBD1 covers 10 bases. The CDR3 runs 14 residues. The germline CDR1 and CDR2 sequences are SGDLS and YYNGEE. The junction had 3 bases not matched to a gene; V was cut back by 4 bases and J by 3 bases. The DNA for the CDR3 is TGTGCCAGCAGCCGACAGGGGGCTTACTATGGCTACACCTTC. Amino acid sequence: CASSRQGAYYGYTF.